This entry describes one T cell receptor (beta chain). The method was immunoSEQ multiplex PCR; TCRdb's version includes in-frame clones alone and lacks a portion of them. The sample gives about 75,000 clones, about 97% of which show up once; 0.18% is in the top ten. The data were taken from a study of technical replicates of blood from a few donors. The receptor comes from a human donor in good health. Sequenced: T cells isolated from PBMCs.

CDR3 coding DNA: TGCGCCAGCTGGCTCCAGGGCAGCACTGAAGCTTTCTTT. Its protein product is CASWLQGSTEAFF. The gene calls are TRBV5-1 and TRBJ1-1, with a possible D match to TRBD1 (5 bases). V was shortened by 7 bases and J by 4 bases, with 14 bases between the two germline ends. The CDR3 consists of 13 residues. Germline V CDR1 and CDR2: SGHRS, YFSETQ.